This T cell receptor beta chain was identified in a study of T cell responses to AZD1222 COVID-19 vaccine. Whole-study results and caveats: Most donors were white British, females outnumbered males, and clonal diversity was possibly underestimated.

V shed 1 base and J shed 5 bases, with 5 bases lying between them. The CDR3 is 13 residues long. The germline V gene has CDR1 LGHNA and CDR2 YSLEER. Sequencing was performed with immunoSEQ multiplex PCR; in TCRdb, only in-frame clones are kept and a portion is missing. The table has some 150,000 clones, over 80% seen once. About this clone: Its antigen remains unknown.

The V call is TRBV4-3, the J call TRBJ1-4; D is undetermined. Sample: peripheral blood, taken 28 days after the second AZD1222 dose. The sequence was obtained from an adult who received the AZD1222 COVID-19 vaccine. The CDR3 loop reads CASSQGPNEKLFF. DNA for the CDR3: TGCGCCAGCAGCCAAGGTCCAAATGAAAAACTGTTTTTT.